What follows are 31 T cell receptor beta chains derived from one specimen sequenced in a study of PD-1 blockade in classical Hodgkin lymphoma. In every patient, relapse followed autologous stem cell transplantation, while exposure to brentuximab vedotin differed. Assay used: immunoSEQ multiplex PCR; TCRdb lists only in-frame clones, some missing. The sample carries approximately 12,000 clones, roughly 75% recorded once. The material sequenced was peripheral blood mononuclear cells (PBMCs), taken at baseline. All receptors derive from a human donor with classical Hodgkin lymphoma.

The V gene is TRBV28, the J gene TRBJ1-1; TRBD1 matches 9 bases. Germline values: CDR1 MDHEN, CDR2 SYDVKM. Trimming took 7 bases from V and 7 from J; bases not matched to a gene: 10. CDR3 length equals 14 residues. CDR3 protein: CASNQEQGANEAFF. In DNA, the CDR3 is TGTGCCAGCAATCAAGAACAGGGGGCGAATGAAGCTTTCTTT. Full variable domain (rest looked up from reference TRBV28 and TRBJ1-1): DVKVTQSSRYLVKRTGEKVFLECVQDMDHENMFWYRQDPGLGLRLIYFSYDVKMKEKGDIPEGYSVSREKKERFSLILESASTNQTSMYLCASNQEQGANEAFFGQGTRLTVV.

By frequency in the sample, this clone is medium-sized. The chain uses TRBV9 and TRBJ1-6; D uncertain. Germline-derived CDR1 and CDR2 are SGDLS and YYNGEE. This CDR3 has 15 amino acids. V shed 4 bases and J shed 2 bases, with 10 bases lying between them. CDR3 residues: CASSPSAAYNSPLHF. DNA for the CDR3: TGTGCCAGCAGCCCCTCGGCAGCCTATAATTCACCCCTCCACTTT.

This rearrangement joins TRBV7-2 to TRBJ1-1; D gene unclear. Deletions cut 2 bases from V and 1 base from J, with 8 bases between. CDR3 length equals 14 residues. Germline-derived CDR1 and CDR2 are SGHTA and FQGNSA. CDR3 sequence: CASSLSVGNTEAFF. The CDR3 DNA sequence: TGTGCCAGCAGCTTATCAGTAGGGAACACTGAAGCTTTCTTT.

This clone appeared once. This chain connects TRBV28 to TRBJ2-7, with 7 bases identical to TRBD1. Germline V gives CDR1 MDHEN, CDR2 SYDVKM. The CDR3 consists of 14 residues. J was trimmed by 3 bases and V by 6 bases; bases with no gene match: 8. The CDR3 bases are TGTGCCAGCAGGGGGACAGCTCCATTCTACGAGCAGTACTTC. As protein: CASRGTAPFYEQYF.

The chain joins TRBV27 to TRBJ2-4, with unresolved D. Trimming took 5 bases from V and 0 from J, leaving 14 bases between them. The CDR3 runs 16 residues. Germline-derived CDR1 and CDR2 are MNHEY and SMNVEV (reference sequence). Written as DNA, the CDR3 is TGTGCCAGCAGTCCCAGAATATCACTAGCCAAAAACATTCAGTACTTC. It specifies CASSPRISLAKNIQYF.

The chain has TRBV5-1 and TRBJ2-4; 13 nucleotides line up with TRBD2. The J segment lost 7 bases and the V segment lost 0 bases, leaving 4 bases of the junction unmatched. The germline V gene has CDR1 SGHRS and CDR2 YFSETQ. This CDR3 region has 16 residues. The CDR3 loop is CASSLGGTSGDNIQYF. In DNA, the CDR3 is TGCGCCAGCAGCTTGGGCGGGACTAGCGGGGATAACATTCAGTACTTC.

The V call is TRBV11-3, the J call TRBJ2-3; tentative D call: TRBD2 (6 bases). The V and J ends lost 5 bases and 2 bases respectively, with 11 bases between them. The CDR3 runs 14 residues. Germline CDR1 SGHNT, CDR2 YENEEA. The CDR3 nucleotides read TGTGCCAGCAGCCCTAGCGAACCCACAGATACGCAGTATTTT. Amino acids: CASSPSEPTDTQYF. Full variable domain (outside the CDR3, taken from reference TRBV11-3 and TRBJ2-3): EAGVVQSPRYKIIEKKQPVAFWCNPISGHNTLYWYLQNLGQGPELLIRYENEEAVDDSQLPKDRFSAERLKGVDSTLKIQPAELGDSAVYLCASSPSEPTDTQYFGPGTRLTVL.

A single count supports this clone. The V gene is TRBV5-4, the J gene TRBJ2-1; D ambiguous. Germline values: CDR1 SGHNT, CDR2 YYREEE (reference sequence). Trimming took off 6 bases at V and 5 bases at J, with 6 bases between the two ends. This CDR3 spans 11 amino acids. The CDR3 DNA reads TGTGCCAGCACCGTGGACAATGAGCAGTTCTTC. Its translation is CASTVDNEQFF.

This clone was counted between two and nine times. This rearrangement joins TRBV28 to TRBJ1-1; D not resolved. The V end lost 0 bases, the J end lost 8 bases, and 7 bases lay between the germline ends. This CDR3 contains 12 residues. The V gene's germline CDR1 is MDHEN and CDR2 SYDVKM. The CDR3 sequence is CASSLWATEAFF. CDR3 bases: TGTGCCAGCAGTTTATGGGCCACAGAAGCTTTCTTT.

The V gene is TRBV28, the J gene TRBJ1-5; possible D gene TRBD1, 5 bases. The germline V gene encodes CDR1 MDHEN and CDR2 SYDVKM. V shed 3 bases and J shed 9 bases, with 18 bases lying between them. CDR3 length: 15 residues. The CDR3 DNA is TGTGCCAGCAGTTTTCAGGGAATCAGTCTCGGGCCCCAGCATTTT. Protein product: CASSFQGISLGPQHF. Full variable domain (rest looked up from reference TRBV28 and TRBJ1-5): DVKVTQSSRYLVKRTGEKVFLECVQDMDHENMFWYRQDPGLGLRLIYFSYDVKMKEKGDIPEGYSVSREKKERFSLILESASTNQTSMYLCASSFQGISLGPQHFGDGTRLSIL.

The V gene is TRBV7-2, the J gene TRBJ2-7, with a weak D call TRBD2 (6 bases). The CDR3 loop spans 15 amino acids. Germline CDR1 reads SGHTA; CDR2 reads FQGNSA. V was clipped by 1 base and J by 7 bases, with 17 bases between them. The CDR3 DNA sequence: TGTGCCAGCAGCTTAGTGGGGTCCCGGGCGGGGGAGCAGTACTTC. Protein sequence: CASSLVGSRAGEQYF.

The CDR3 bases are TGTGCCAGCAGCTTAGGCGGGGGGGCCGGAGAGACCCAGTACTTC. Residues: CASSLGGGAGETQYF. The chain joins TRBV7-2 to TRBJ2-5, with 9 bases fitting TRBD2. CDR3 length equals 15 residues. Germline loops: CDR1 SGHTA, CDR2 FQGNSA. V was pared by 1 base and J by 4 bases, with 4 bases of the junction left unmatched. The variable domain in full, with the rest retrieved from reference TRBV7-2 and TRBJ2-5, is GAGVSQSPSNKVTEKGKDVELRCDPISGHTALYWYRQSLGQGLEFLIYFQGNSAPDKSGLPSDRFSAERTGGSVSTLTIQRTQQEDSAVYLCASSLGGGAGETQYFGPGTRLLVL.

This chain links TRBV20-1 with TRBJ2-1, with unresolved D. The CDR3 contains 10 residues. The germline gives CDR1 DFQATT, CDR2 SNEGSKA (reference sequence). The V and J ends lost 5 bases and 6 bases respectively, with 5 bases between them. CDR3 protein: CSAWGNEQFF. As DNA, the CDR3 is TGCAGTGCTTGGGGCAATGAGCAGTTCTTC.

The gene calls are TRBV6-1 and TRBJ1-6; 7 bases are shared with TRBD1. Trimming cost V 4 bases and J 10 bases; bases outside gene matches: 4. CDR1 is MNHNS, CDR2 SASEGT, per germline. The CDR3 covers 13 residues. DNA for the CDR3: TGTGCCAGCAGTGTCATCAGGGGGTCACCCCTCCACTTT. It yields the protein CASSVIRGSPLHF.

This CDR3 reads CASSTGAYRMSGELFF. Written as DNA, the CDR3 is TGTGCCAGCAGTACCGGTGCGTACCGGATGTCCGGGGAGCTGTTTTTT. This chain links TRBV6-6 with TRBJ2-2; the D is unclear. Trimming cost V 5 bases and J 6 bases, with 19 bases left between them. Per germline, CDR1 MNHNY and CDR2 SVGAGI (reference sequence). This CDR3 is built from 16 residues.

J is TRBJ2-5 and V is TRBV11-2, with TRBD2 matching over 7 bases. Per germline, CDR1 SGHAT and CDR2 FQNNGV. V shed 4 bases and J 0 bases; nucleotides not matched to a gene: 5. CDR3 length: 15 amino acids. CDR3 amino acids: CASSYGAGYQETQYF. DNA of the CDR3: TGTGCCAGCAGCTACGGAGCGGGGTACCAAGAGACCCAGTACTTC.

The gene calls are TRBV5-6 and TRBJ2-7; either TRBD1 or TRBD2 may fit D (5 bases each). Germline values: CDR1 SGHDT, CDR2 YYEEEE. V was pared by 2 bases and J by 3 bases, with 18 bases between. The CDR3 totals 16 residues. The chain's CDR3 is CASSLGWGSVGYEQYF. The CDR3 coding sequence is TGTGCCAGCAGCTTAGGTTGGGGGAGCGTGGGCTACGAGCAGTACTTC.

The chain uses TRBV2 and TRBJ2-5; possible D gene TRBD1, 5 bases. This CDR3 comprises 17 residues. The germline V gene encodes CDR1 SNHLY and CDR2 FYNNEI. Trimming removed 6 bases from V and 5 bases from J, with 25 bases in between. CDR3 DNA sequence: TGTGCCAGCAGCCTCCAGTTGGGGCCCAGACACAAGGAGACCCAGTACTTC. Protein product: CASSLQLGPRHKETQYF.

This chain links TRBV2 with TRBJ1-5; maybe TRBD1 (5 bases). The V gene lost 5 bases and the J gene lost 6 bases, with 11 bases spanning the gap. The germline gives CDR1 SNHLY, CDR2 FYNNEI. The CDR3 consists of 13 residues. CDR3 in amino acids: CASSRQLSQPQHF. The DNA of the CDR3 is TGTGCCAGCAGTCGACAGCTTAGTCAGCCCCAGCATTTT. Using reference TRBV2 and TRBJ1-5 for the parts outside the CDR3, the full variable domain is EPEVTQTPSHQVTQMGQEVILRCVPISNHLYFYWYRQILGQKVEFLVSFYNNEISEKSEIFDDQFSVERPDGSNFTLKIRSTKLEDSAMYFCASSRQLSQPQHFGDGTRLSIL.

The rearrangement joins TRBV5-5 to TRBJ2-1, with D perhaps matching TRBD1 (6 bases). CDR3 length equals 12 residues. Germline CDR1 and CDR2: SGHKS and YYEKEE (reference sequence). V was clipped by 5 bases and J by 7 bases, with 10 bases between them. As DNA, the CDR3 is TGTGCCAGCAGGTACAGGGAGAATGAGCAGTTCTTC. Its protein product is CASRYRENEQFF.

J is TRBJ2-2 and V is TRBV9; D may be TRBD1 or TRBD2 (6 bases each). CDR3 length equals 17 residues. Deletions cut 0 bases from V and 4 bases from J, with 16 bases between. The germline V gene encodes CDR1 SGDLS and CDR2 YYNGEE. CDR3 DNA: TGTGCCAGCAGCGTAGCTACGTGGGGGGCGCTCACCGGGGAGCTGTTTTTT. This codes for CASSVATWGALTGELFF.

This chain joins TRBV14 and TRBJ1-1; no clear D. Germline assignment: CDR1 SGHDN and CDR2 FVKESK. V lost 0 bases, J lost 6 bases, and 14 bases lay in between. The CDR3 spans 15 residues. The CDR3: CASSQEDNFRAEAFF. The CDR3 DNA follows: TGTGCCAGCAGCCAAGAGGATAACTTTCGGGCTGAAGCTTTCTTT.

This chain joins TRBV2 and TRBJ2-1; 9 bases match TRBD2. The CDR3 is 16 amino acids. With V trimmed by 6 bases and J by 10 bases, 16 bases remained unmatched. Germline CDR1 and CDR2: SNHLY and FYNNEI. Here the CDR3 DNA reads TGTGCCAGCAGGGCCTTAGCGGGGGCCCCATGGGGAGAGCAGTTCTTC. Translating it yields CASRALAGAPWGEQFF.

The chain recombines TRBV29-1 with TRBJ1-5; D remains unclear. Germline values: CDR1 SQVTM, CDR2 ANQGSEA. The CDR3 spans 12 residues. Trimming left V 4 bases short and J 1 base short, with 5 bases between. As DNA, the CDR3 is TGCAGCGTTGCGGGCAGCAATCAGCCCCAGCATTTT. Protein product: CSVAGSNQPQHF.

The chain is built from TRBV28 and TRBJ1-2, with 10 bases aligning to TRBD1. J lost 8 bases, V lost 4 bases, and 4 bases had no gene match. The CDR3 consists of 13 residues. Per germline, CDR1 MDHEN and CDR2 SYDVKM. CDR3 amino acids: CASSSGTGVGYTF. CDR3 nucleotides: TGTGCCAGCAGTTCAGGGACAGGGGTAGGCTACACCTTC.

This sequence joins TRBV5-4 and TRBJ2-7; D may be TRBD1 (5 bases). Germline V gene sequence: CDR1 SGHNT, CDR2 YYREEE (reference sequence). This CDR3 is 14 amino acids long. V was pared by 4 bases and J by 1 base, with 12 bases between. CDR3 in amino acids: CASSRQPRSYEQYF. The CDR3 DNA is TGTGCCAGCAGCCGACAGCCACGATCCTACGAGCAGTACTTC.

Here the CDR3 reads CASSRNSYNEQFF. The CDR3 DNA is TGTGCCAGCTCACGAAACTCCTACAATGAGCAGTTCTTC. This chain joins TRBV18 and TRBJ2-1; D is ambiguous. Deletions cut 4 bases from V and 0 bases from J, with 4 bases between. The V gene's germline CDR1 is KGHSH and CDR2 LQKENI. The CDR3 is made up of 13 amino acids.

The chain recombines TRBV28 with TRBJ1-2; D remains unclear. The CDR3 contains 12 residues. Deletions cut 3 bases from V and 4 bases from J, with 6 bases between. Germline CDR1 is MDHEN and CDR2 is SYDVKM. CDR3 coding DNA: TGTGCCAGCAGTTTGTTCTTCTATGGCTACACCTTC. The encoded protein is CASSLFFYGYTF.

The chain couples TRBV6-5 to TRBJ1-5; D is perhaps TRBD1 (5 bases). Germline V gene data show CDR1 as MNHEY and CDR2 as SVGAGI. The CDR3 has 14 amino acids. V dropped 10 bases and J dropped 4 bases, with 17 bases sitting between them. CDR3 protein: CATTRGTFNQPQHF. CDR3 DNA: TGTGCCACGACAAGGGGTACCTTTAATCAGCCCCAGCATTTT.

This chain connects TRBV5-1 to TRBJ1-2; D is uncertain. Germline V gene lookup returns CDR1 SGHRS and CDR2 YFSETQ. V gave up 0 bases and J gave up 0 bases, with 9 bases separating them. This CDR3 is built from 15 residues. The CDR3 protein is CASSLAPGANYGYTF. CDR3 bases: TGCGCCAGCAGCTTGGCCCCGGGAGCTAACTATGGCTACACCTTC.

This sequence joins TRBV6-6 and TRBJ2-2; 7 nucleotides agree with TRBD1. Germline values: CDR1 MNHNY, CDR2 SVGAGI (reference sequence). Trimming cost V 6 bases and J 6 bases; bases outside gene matches: 10. CDR3 size: 15 residues. CDR3 bases: TGTGCCAGCAGCCGACAGGGTATGGTGTCCGGGGAGCTGTTTTTT. Protein: CASSRQGMVSGELFF.